These 21 T cell receptor beta chains share one sample of origin, sequenced in a study of Ad26.COV2.S vaccination and SARS-CoV-2 variants. Treatment given: some 20 received Ad26.COV2.S at low or high dose, single or two shots; about 5 received placebo; per-sample allocation not given. The investigators took samples on day 63 after the first vaccine or placebo injection. Profiled with immunoSEQ multiplex PCR; TCRdb holds only in-frame clones, not every one. Of 500,000 or so clones listed, roughly 87% are singletons. The specimen comprised peripheral blood, sampled in a trial of Ad26.COV2.S vaccine versus placebo. These receptors all stem from a person between 18 and 60 years old who received the Ad26.COV2.S COVID-19 vaccine or a placebo.

This chain links TRBV4-3 with TRBJ1-6; the match to TRBD1 covers 9 bases. Trimming removed 0 bases from V and 10 bases from J; junction bases left unmatched: 13. This CDR3 contains 18 residues. Germline-derived CDR1 and CDR2 are LGHNA and YSLEER. CDR3 protein: CASSQDVGTGSNGSPLHF. The CDR3 DNA reads as TGCGCCAGCAGCCAAGATGTGGGGACAGGGAGTAACGGCTCACCCCTCCACTTT.

The J gene is TRBJ1-1, the V gene TRBV15; weak D call: TRBD1 (6 bases). The CDR3 is made up of 15 amino acids. Trimming left V 2 bases short and J 2 bases short, with 12 bases between. Per the germline V gene, CDR1 is LNHNV and CDR2 is YYDKDF (reference sequence). CDR3 nucleotides: TGTGCCACCAGCAGACCTGAGGACAGAAACACTGAAGCTTTCTTT. It yields the protein CATSRPEDRNTEAFF.

V is TRBV3-1 (or the pseudogene TRBV3-2) and J is TRBJ1-5; the D is unclear. This CDR3 has 15 amino acids. Trimming took 4 bases from V and 3 from J, leaving 13 bases between them. Germline CDR1 LGHDT, CDR2 YNNKEL (reference sequence). The CDR3 reads CASSPSQTVNQPQHF. CDR3 DNA sequence: TGTGCCAGCAGCCCCTCACAGACTGTCAATCAGCCCCAGCATTTT.

This chain uses TRBV9 with TRBJ2-1; 10 positions match TRBD2. This CDR3 contains 14 residues. The V segment lost 0 bases and the J segment 13 bases; nucleotides outside the gene matches: 7. In germline, CDR1 is SGDLS, CDR2 YYNGEE. In nucleotides, the CDR3 is TGTGCCAGCAGCGTAGACCAAGCGGGAGGGTTTCAGTTCTTC. This gives the protein CASSVDQAGGFQFF.

This clone was detected only a few times. CDR3: CASSNREGSNTEAFF. The CDR3 nucleotides read TGTGCCAGCAGTAACCGCGAGGGGTCAAACACTGAAGCTTTCTTT. The J gene is TRBJ1-1, the V gene TRBV6-2 or TRBV6-3, with D tentatively TRBD1 (5 bases). CDR1 MNHEY and CDR2 SVGEGT come from the germline V gene. The CDR3 is 15 amino acids. V was clipped by 5 bases and J by 2 bases, with 15 bases between them.

The chain links TRBV10-2 to TRBJ2-1; D remains unclear. Trimming stripped 0 bases from V and 9 bases from J, with 6 bases between. Germline lookup yields CDR1 WSHSY and CDR2 SAAADI. There are 12 residues in the CDR3. In DNA, the CDR3 is TGCGCCAGCAGTGAGTCGTTGGCTGAGCAGTTCTTC. Residues: CASSESLAEQFF.

This clone was picked up a small number of times. The chain joins TRBV4-1 to TRBJ1-1; no clear D. In germline, CDR1 is MGHRA, CDR2 YSYEKL. Trimming left V 4 bases short and J 7 bases short, with 13 bases between. This CDR3 comprises 13 residues. This CDR3 is CASSRIWQDEAFF. The CDR3 DNA follows: TGCGCCAGCAGCCGGATTTGGCAAGATGAAGCTTTCTTT.

The genes are TRBV29-1 and TRBJ2-7; maybe TRBD1 (7 bases). V was shortened by 4 bases and J by 6 bases, with 13 bases between the two germline ends. Looked up from germline, CDR1 is SQVTM and CDR2 is ANQGSEA. This CDR3 has 12 amino acids. The CDR3 nucleotides are TGCAGCGTTGGACAGGGACTGATCGAGCAGTACTTC. As protein: CSVGQGLIEQYF.

In this sample, this clone turned up a few times. V usage is TRBV4-2 and J usage is TRBJ2-7, with 11 bases fitting TRBD2. The length of the CDR3 is 16 residues. Per germline, CDR1 LGHNA and CDR2 YNFKEQ. V shed 3 bases and J 4 bases; nucleotides not matched to a gene: 8. The CDR3 here is CASSQIAGGVGYEQYF. The CDR3 nucleotides are TGTGCCAGCAGCCAGATAGCGGGAGGGGTGGGTTACGAGCAGTACTTC.

The chain combines TRBV7-9 with TRBJ2-3, with D tentatively TRBD2 (6 bases). Germline V CDR1 and CDR2: SEHNR, FQNEAQ (reference sequence). The V gene lost 7 bases and the J gene lost 6 bases, with 20 bases spanning the gap. This CDR3 is 15 amino acids long. The CDR3: CASNGGSLWTDTQYF. The DNA of the CDR3 is TGTGCCAGCAACGGGGGTAGTTTGTGGACGGATACGCAGTATTTT.

This chain links TRBV5-4 with TRBJ2-7; tentatively, D is TRBD1 (6 bases). CDR1 and CDR2 from the germline V gene are SGHNT and YYREEE (reference sequence). This CDR3 is built from 14 residues. Trimming shortened V by 0 bases and J by 4 bases, and 11 bases separated the two germline ends. The CDR3 nucleotides read TGTGCCAGCAGCTTGGGGGGGCTTAGTTACGAGCAGTACTTC. Amino acid sequence: CASSLGGLSYEQYF.

This clone showed up just once. The rearrangement uses TRBV5-4 and TRBJ2-1; 8 bases are shared with TRBD2. This CDR3 is 14 amino acids long. Looked up from germline, CDR1 is SGHNT and CDR2 is YYREEE (reference sequence). The junction had 5 bases not matched to a gene; V was cut back by 4 bases and J by 5 bases. CDR3 region: CASSPGTRNNEQFF. CDR3 nucleotide sequence: TGTGCCAGCAGCCCCGGGACTAGGAACAATGAGCAGTTCTTC.

This clone was seen only once. V and J are TRBV5-6 and TRBJ1-1; TRBD1 might be the D (5 bases). Trimming stripped 5 bases from V and 0 bases from J, with 23 bases between. The CDR3 runs to 18 residues. Germline CDR1 is SGHDT and CDR2 is YYEEEE. The CDR3 reads CASSPIRVGVAMNTEAFF. The CDR3 nucleotides read TGTGCCAGCAGTCCAATCAGAGTAGGGGTCGCGATGAACACTGAAGCTTTCTTT.

The chain links TRBV5-4 to TRBJ1-1; a weak D match, TRBD1 (5 bases). The V and J ends lost 2 bases and 1 base respectively, with 12 bases between them. This CDR3 has 15 amino acids. CDR1 and CDR2 (germline): SGHNT, YYREEE (reference sequence). The CDR3 sequence is CASSFPKGENTEAFF. The DNA of the CDR3 is TGTGCCAGCAGCTTCCCGAAAGGGGAGAACACTGAAGCTTTCTTT.

The chain uses TRBV7-6 and TRBJ1-2; D is perhaps TRBD1 (6 bases). The length of the CDR3 is 16 residues. Germline V lookup: CDR1 SGHVS, CDR2 FNYEAQ. Trimming cost V 1 base and J 3 bases, with 15 bases left between them. The CDR3 nucleotides are TGTGCCAGCAGCTTAGTGGGGGCAGAACCCTACTATGGCTACACCTTC. Amino acids: CASSLVGAEPYYGYTF.

The V gene is TRBV28, the J gene TRBJ1-4; maybe TRBD1 (5 bases). Between the trimmed V and J ends, which lost 3 bases and 8 bases, there was a span of 16 bases. CDR1 MDHEN and CDR2 SYDVKM come from the germline V gene. This CDR3 spans 15 amino acids. CDR3 DNA: TGTGCCAGCAGTTTTACAGGACCCTCCGGGGAAAAACTGTTTTTT. This sequence encodes CASSFTGPSGEKLFF.

The V gene is TRBV29-1, the J gene TRBJ2-7; the match to TRBD1 covers 8 bases. Germline lookup yields CDR1 SQVTM and CDR2 ANQGSEA. The junction had 8 bases not matched to a gene; V was cut back by 8 bases and J by 5 bases. CDR3 length equals 12 residues. In DNA, the CDR3 is TGCAGCACCGGACAGGGCTTCGACGAGCAGTACTTC. Its protein is CSTGQGFDEQYF.

The CDR3 spells CASSESPTGSGNTIYF. CDR3 nucleotide sequence: TGCGCCAGCAGCGAGAGCCCGACAGGCTCTGGAAACACCATATATTTT. V and J are TRBV5-1 and TRBJ1-3, with D possibly being TRBD1 (6 bases). CDR3 length equals 16 residues. The V gene lost 4 bases and the J gene lost 0 bases, with 14 bases spanning the gap. Germline V gene sequence: CDR1 SGHRS, CDR2 YFSETQ.

This chain connects TRBV5-6 to TRBJ2-1, with D hard to call. The V gene's germline CDR1 is SGHDT and CDR2 YYEEEE. V was clipped by 4 bases and J by 8 bases, with 13 bases between them. The CDR3 loop spans 13 amino acids. CDR3 nucleotides: TGTGCCAGCAGCCGGGTGGGTTTGTATGAGCAGTTCTTC. Its protein product is CASSRVGLYEQFF.

The J gene is TRBJ2-1, the V gene TRBV11-3, with D possibly called TRBD1 or TRBD2 (5 bases each). This CDR3 spans 15 amino acids. Deletions cut 5 bases from V and 3 bases from J, with 14 bases between. Per germline, CDR1 SGHNT and CDR2 YENEEA. The CDR3, as DNA: TGTGCCAGCAGCGCCGGACCTGGGGGCTACAATGAGCAGTTCTTC. It is translated as CASSAGPGGYNEQFF. The whole variable domain, remainder taken from reference TRBV11-3 and TRBJ2-1, is EAGVVQSPRYKIIEKKQPVAFWCNPISGHNTLYWYLQNLGQGPELLIRYENEEAVDDSQLPKDRFSAERLKGVDSTLKIQPAELGDSAVYLCASSAGPGGYNEQFFGPGTRLTVL.

This chain connects TRBV5-4 to TRBJ2-7, with a weak D call TRBD1 (5 bases). Germline-derived CDR1 and CDR2 are SGHNT and YYREEE (reference sequence). With 1 base removed from V and 0 bases from J, the gap between germline ends came to 23 bases. The CDR3 is 19 residues long. The CDR3: CASSLTRTITKPSSYEQYF. The CDR3 DNA reads TGTGCCAGCAGCTTGACCCGGACAATAACTAAACCCTCCTCCTACGAGCAGTACTTC.